The source of this T cell receptor (beta chain) is a study of T cell repertoires in cytomegalovirus infection. Study overall: Recently identified HLA-C-restricted and well-studied HLA-B-restricted CMV epitopes were used. Shared public TCR beta signatures pointed to both CMV infection and a matching HLA type.

Study-level findings and limits: Carriage of CMV together with the relevant HLA was identifiable through cumulative public TCR beta family frequency. HLA-C-restricted CMV-specific TCR beta clonotypes prevailed in the ex vivo response.

TCRdb recomputed calls from the reads with MiXCR, one row per CDR3 protein. Of 370,000 or so distinct CDR3 sequences in the sample, approximately 30% were seen once. Points on this clonotype: What it recognizes is unknown.

The length of the CDR3 is 14 residues. Per the germline V gene, CDR1 is MNHEY and CDR2 is SVGEGT. The trim removed 11 bases at V and 0 bases at J, leaving 6 bases unmatched. J is TRBJ2-2 and V is TRBV6-2 or TRBV6-3, with 7 bases aligning to TRBD2. The receptor's source is a human donor in good health (CMV status not recorded). Some clones in this sample may be carry-over from other donors' samples. Sequencing used cultured PBMCs, obtained from culture after CMV antigen stimulation. CDR3 coding DNA: TGTGCCGGAGGGCTAGCGGCGAACACCGGGGAGCTGTTTTTT. It yields the protein CAGGLAANTGELFF.